In its sample, the clone carrying this T cell receptor (beta chain) was seen many times. Trimming pared 4 bases from V and 5 bases from J, leaving 13 bases between. This CDR3 comprises 14 residues. Per germline, CDR1 MNHEY and CDR2 SMNVEV (reference sequence). Reverse transcription used around 500 ng RNA and constant-region primers for alpha and beta. Separate chain-specific third strand synthesis with multiplexing indices produced the alpha and beta libraries. TCRdb reprocessed the 5' RACE reads with MiXCR, giving one entry per CDR3 protein. The profile shows about 14,000 distinct CDR3 sequences, about 12% of them singletons. Roughly three months, about 14 weeks, into antiretroviral therapy, follow-up blood was collected. Whole blood was used without fractionation, so all unsorted peripheral T cells were included. This sample is drawn from a study of HIV-infected patients and healthy controls.

The sequence came from an adult with HIV infection. The donor label of this sample is uncertain. The chain employs TRBV27 and TRBJ2-3; maybe TRBD2 (6 bases). Specimen: blood, collected during antiretroviral therapy. The CDR3 bases are TGTGCCAGCAGTTCACCTATTAGCGGAGATACGCAGTATTTT. This codes for CASSSPISGDTQYF.